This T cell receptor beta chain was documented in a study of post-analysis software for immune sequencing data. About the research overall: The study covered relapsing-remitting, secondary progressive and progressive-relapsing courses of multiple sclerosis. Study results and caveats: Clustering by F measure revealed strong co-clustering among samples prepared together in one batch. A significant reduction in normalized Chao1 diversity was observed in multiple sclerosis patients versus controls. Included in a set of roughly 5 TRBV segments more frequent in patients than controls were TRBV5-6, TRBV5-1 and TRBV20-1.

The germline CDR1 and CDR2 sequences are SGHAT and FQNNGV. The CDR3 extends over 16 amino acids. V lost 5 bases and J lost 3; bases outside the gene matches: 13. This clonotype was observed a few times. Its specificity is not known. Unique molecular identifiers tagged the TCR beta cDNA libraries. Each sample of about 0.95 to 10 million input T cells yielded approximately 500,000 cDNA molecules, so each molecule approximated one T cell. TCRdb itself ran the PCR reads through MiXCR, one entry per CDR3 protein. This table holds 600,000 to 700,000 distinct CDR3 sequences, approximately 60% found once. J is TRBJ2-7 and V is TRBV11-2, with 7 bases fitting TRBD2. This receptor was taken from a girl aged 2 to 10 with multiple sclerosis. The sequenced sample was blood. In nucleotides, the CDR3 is TGTGCCAGCAGCCCCACCCGGACTAGTCGCAACTACGAGCAGTACTTC. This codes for CASSPTRTSRNYEQYF.